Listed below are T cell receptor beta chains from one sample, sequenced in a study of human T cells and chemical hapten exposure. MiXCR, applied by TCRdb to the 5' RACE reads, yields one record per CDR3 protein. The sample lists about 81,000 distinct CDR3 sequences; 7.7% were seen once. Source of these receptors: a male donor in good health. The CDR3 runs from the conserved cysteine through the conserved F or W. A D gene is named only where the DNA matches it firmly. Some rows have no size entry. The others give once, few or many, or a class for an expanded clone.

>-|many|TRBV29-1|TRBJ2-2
TGCAGCGTTGACCCCGGATACACCGGGGAGCTGTTTTTT
CSVDPGYTGELFF
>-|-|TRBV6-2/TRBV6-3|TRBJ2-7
TGTGCCAGCAGCGACAGGCCATCCTACGAGCAGTACTTC
CASSDRPSYEQYF
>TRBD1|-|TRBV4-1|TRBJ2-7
TGCGCCAGCAGCCAAGTAGCAGGGGGCTACGAGCAGTACTTC
CASSQVAGGYEQYF
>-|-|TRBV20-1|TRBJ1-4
TGCAGTGCTAGGATCGGGAGTGCAACTAATGAAAAACTGTTTTTT
CSARIGSATNEKLFF
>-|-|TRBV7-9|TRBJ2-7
TGTGCCAGCAGCTTTGTACAGTACGAGCAGTACTTC
CASSFVQYEQYF
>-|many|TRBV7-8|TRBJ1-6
TGTGCCAGCAGCCTTAGTACCACGTCGGGTTTCTATAATTCACCCCTCCACTTT
CASSLSTTSGFYNSPLHF
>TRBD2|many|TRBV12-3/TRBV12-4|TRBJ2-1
TGTGCCAGCAGTAGAGGGACTAGCGGGAGCTCCTACAATGAGCAGTTCTTC
CASSRGTSGSSYNEQFF
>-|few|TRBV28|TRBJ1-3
TGTGCCAGCAGTTCCCCGACCTCCCCTGGAAACACCATATATTTT
CASSSPTSPGNTIYF
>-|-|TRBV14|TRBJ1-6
TGTGCCAGCAGCCAAGATCCCGCAGGGTTTTCACCCCTCCACTTT
CASSQDPAGFSPLHF
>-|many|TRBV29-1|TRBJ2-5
TGCAGCGTGGAAAGACGGTCCCTCGGGGTTACCCAGTACTTC
CSVERRSLGVTQYF
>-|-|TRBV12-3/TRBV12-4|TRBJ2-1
TGTGCCAGCATGTCGCGGTCCTACAATGAGCAGTTCTTC
CASMSRSYNEQFF
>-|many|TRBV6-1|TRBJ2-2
TGTGCCAGCTCAATGAGGAGCGGGGAGCTGTTTTTT
CASSMRSGELFF
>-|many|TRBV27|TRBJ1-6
TGTGCCAGCAGTCATCAGGGACTTCCCACCTATAATTCACCCCTCCACTTT
CASSHQGLPTYNSPLHF
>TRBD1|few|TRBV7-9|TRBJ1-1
TGTGCCAGCAGCCGGACGGGACAGGGGGCGACTGAAGCTTTCTTT
CASSRTGQGATEAFF
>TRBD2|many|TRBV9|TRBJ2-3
TGTGCCAGCAGCGACGCTAGTAGCGGGAGTGGGACAGATACGCAGTATTTT
CASSDASSGSGTDTQYF
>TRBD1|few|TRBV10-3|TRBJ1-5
TGTGCCATCAGAGACAGGGGAATAGACCAGCCCCAGCATTTT
CAIRDRGIDQPQHF
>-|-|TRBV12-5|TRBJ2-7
TGTGCTAGTGGTCCCGGAAATATGAGGCGCCACGAGCAGTACTTC
CASGPGNMRRHEQYF
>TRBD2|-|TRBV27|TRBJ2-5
TGTGCCAGCAGTTTAGTCGGCGGGGGGGCCTCGGGCCAAGAGACCCAGTACTTC
CASSLVGGGASGQETQYF
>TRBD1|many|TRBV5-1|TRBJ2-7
TGCGCCAGCAGCCTGCCAGTGACAGGGGCCTACGAGCAGTACTTC
CASSLPVTGAYEQYF
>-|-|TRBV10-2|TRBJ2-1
TGCGCCAGCCGCCAGGGGGGTTCCTACAATGAGCAGTTCTTC
CASRQGGSYNEQFF
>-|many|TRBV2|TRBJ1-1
TGTGCCAGCAGAGCACAGGGTGGGGACACTGAAGCTTTCTTT
CASRAQGGDTEAFF
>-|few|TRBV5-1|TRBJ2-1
TGCGCCAGCAGCTTGGAACCGGGGTGGTTTAATGAGCAGTTCTTC
CASSLEPGWFNEQFF
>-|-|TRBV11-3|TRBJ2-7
TGTGCCAGCAGCTCCCCCGGCCGCGACTACGAGCAGTACTTC
CASSSPGRDYEQYF
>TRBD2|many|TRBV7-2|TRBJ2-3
TGTGCCAGCAGCTCCGGACTAGCGGGGGGGCCACAGACAGATACGCAGTATTTT
CASSSGLAGGPQTDTQYF